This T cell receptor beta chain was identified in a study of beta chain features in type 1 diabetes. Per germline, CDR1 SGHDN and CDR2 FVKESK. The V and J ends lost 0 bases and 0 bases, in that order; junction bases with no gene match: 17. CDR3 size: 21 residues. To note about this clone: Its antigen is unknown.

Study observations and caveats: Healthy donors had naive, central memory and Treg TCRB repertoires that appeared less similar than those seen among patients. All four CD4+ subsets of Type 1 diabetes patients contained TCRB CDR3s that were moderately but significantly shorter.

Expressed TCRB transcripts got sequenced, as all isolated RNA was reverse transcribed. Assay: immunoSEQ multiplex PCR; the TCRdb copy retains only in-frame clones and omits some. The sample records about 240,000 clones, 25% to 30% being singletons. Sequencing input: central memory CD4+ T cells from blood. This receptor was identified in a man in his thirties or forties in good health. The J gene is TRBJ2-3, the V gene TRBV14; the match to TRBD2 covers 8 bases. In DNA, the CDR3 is TGTGCCAGCAGCCAAGAAAGTCCTCAAGCGACGGGACTAGTAAGCACAGATACGCAGTATTTT. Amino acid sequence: CASSQESPQATGLVSTDTQYF.